These 21 T cell receptor beta chains were all obtained from the same sample, sequenced in a study of OX40 agonist ivuxolimab in advanced cancers. This table comes from immunoSEQ multiplex PCR, and its TCRdb copy is limited to in-frame clones, with some not included. The sample lists around 35,000 clones, 88% occurring once. The specimen was CD4+ or CD8+ T cells sorted from blood, collected in a trial of the OX40 agonist ivuxolimab. The receptor source for this set is an adult with an advanced solid tumor such as melanoma, head and neck, liver or kidney cancer.

J is TRBJ2-5 and V is TRBV19, with 8 positions matching TRBD2. The CDR3 extends over 16 amino acids. V dropped 10 bases and J dropped 0; count of bases not matched to a gene: 13. Germline assignment: CDR1 LNHDA and CDR2 SQIVND (reference sequence). CDR3 bases: TGTGCCACCTCGCCGCGCGGGAGGCCCGACCAAGAGACCCAGTACTTC. The encoded protein is CATSPRGRPDQETQYF.

The chain combines TRBV5-1 with TRBJ1-4; 9 bases match TRBD1. The CDR3 totals 12 residues. The trim removed 5 bases at V and 12 bases at J, leaving 5 bases unmatched. Germline V lookup: CDR1 SGHRS, CDR2 YFSETQ. The CDR3 nucleotides read TGCGCCAGCAGTTGGGACAGGGAGGAACTGTTTTTT. This translates into CASSWDREELFF.

This clone occurred once. This chain joins TRBV5-6 and TRBJ1-4; the match to TRBD1 covers 8 bases. Looked up from germline, CDR1 is SGHDT and CDR2 is YYEEEE. Germline trimming cut 1 base from V and 6 bases from J; bases unmatched to any gene: 2. The CDR3 length is 14 residues. The CDR3 DNA sequence: TGTGCCAGCAGCTTGCAGGGGGCGGATGAAAAACTGTTTTTT. Amino acid sequence: CASSLQGADEKLFF.

The V gene is TRBV19, the J gene TRBJ1-4; tentatively, D is TRBD1 (5 bases). The V end was cut by 1 base, the J end by 8 bases, with 14 bases between. The CDR3 consists of 15 residues. Germline lookup yields CDR1 LNHDA and CDR2 SQIVND (reference sequence). The CDR3 coding sequence is TGTGCCAGTAGTATAGGACGGCAGGGAGACGAAAAACTGTTTTTT. Translating gives CASSIGRQGDEKLFF.

This chain connects TRBV28 to TRBJ1-2; D may be TRBD1 (5 bases). CDR3 length: 12 residues. The V and J ends lost 6 bases and 8 bases respectively, with 13 bases between them. CDR1 is MDHEN and CDR2 is SYDVKM in the germline V gene. The CDR3 nucleotides are TGTGCCAGCAGGGGGGGTTTCGGCGGCTACACCTTC. Amino acid sequence: CASRGGFGGYTF.

The chain carries TRBV7-3 and TRBJ2-1; 11 nucleotides align to TRBD2. This CDR3 has 22 amino acids. With V trimmed by 2 bases and J by 0 bases, 18 bases remained unmatched. Germline CDR1 is SGHTA and CDR2 is FQGTGA. The CDR3 DNA reads as TGTGCCAGCAGCTTATACCCCCGTAGCGGGAGGGCCAGGTGGTCCTCCTACAATGAGCAGTTCTTC. This codes for CASSLYPRSGRARWSSYNEQFF.

This clone was observed a single time. The V gene is TRBV7-3, the J gene TRBJ2-1; D may be TRBD2 (6 bases). Germline V gene lookup returns CDR1 SGHTA and CDR2 FQGTGA. The CDR3 is 14 residues long. Trimming removed 0 bases from V and 4 bases from J, with 7 bases in between. The CDR3 sequence is CASSLTSGYNEQFF. The CDR3 DNA reads TGTGCCAGCAGCTTAACTAGCGGTTACAATGAGCAGTTCTTC.

The genes are TRBV5-1 and TRBJ2-7; a weak D match, TRBD2 (5 bases). V lost 5 bases, J lost 5 bases, and 14 bases lay in between. The germline V gene encodes CDR1 SGHRS and CDR2 YFSETQ. This CDR3 is 13 amino acids long. The CDR3 sequence: CASRREGTHEQYF. The CDR3 DNA sequence: TGCGCCAGCAGGAGAGAGGGTACCCACGAGCAGTACTTC.

This clone was seen a single time. This chain connects TRBV6-1 to TRBJ1-4, with no clear D. Trimming pared 3 bases from V and 5 bases from J, leaving 7 bases between. The germline gives CDR1 MNHNS, CDR2 SASEGT. There are 13 residues in the CDR3. The CDR3 loop reads CASSDWQNEKLFF. CDR3 nucleotides: TGTGCCAGCAGTGATTGGCAAAATGAAAAACTGTTTTTT.

The chain links TRBV28 to TRBJ2-1; no clear D. The CDR3 runs to 13 residues. In germline, CDR1 is MDHEN, CDR2 SYDVKM. V was cut by 2 bases and J by 8 bases, with 10 bases left in between. Here the CDR3 reads CASSLGVLDEQFF. The CDR3 DNA is TGTGCCAGCAGTTTAGGTGTTTTGGATGAGCAGTTCTTC.

The CDR3: CASSLWVGPNEKLFF. The DNA of the CDR3 is TGCGCCAGCAGCTTGTGGGTAGGCCCTAATGAAAAACTGTTTTTT. The chain links TRBV5-1 to TRBJ1-4; D gene ambiguous. CDR3 length equals 15 residues. Germline lookup yields CDR1 SGHRS and CDR2 YFSETQ. Trimming pared 1 base from V and 3 bases from J, leaving 10 bases between.

Only one count was recorded for this clone. The rearrangement joins TRBV18 to TRBJ2-1, with D hard to call. V was trimmed by 4 bases and J by 8 bases, leaving 12 bases between them. The CDR3 covers 13 residues. Per the germline V gene, CDR1 is KGHSH and CDR2 is LQKENI. CDR3 DNA sequence: TGTGCCAGCTCACTCCGACCGTTTGATGAGCAGTTCTTC. This encodes CASSLRPFDEQFF.

The rearrangement links TRBV18 to TRBJ1-5; no firm D call. Per the germline V gene, CDR1 is KGHSH and CDR2 is LQKENI. Trimming cost V 3 bases and J 3 bases, with 9 bases left between them. The CDR3 length is 14 residues. As DNA, the CDR3 is TGTGCCAGCTCACCTAACGGATACAATCAGCCCCAGCATTTT. This sequence encodes CASSPNGYNQPQHF.

The chain links TRBV12-1 to TRBJ2-2; the table's D call of TRBD1 was not tested on the DNA. TRBV12-1 is termed a pseudogene. This CDR3 comprises 16 residues. The CDR3 here is CASSSELGQSGGELFF. The CDR3 DNA reads TGTGCCAGCAGTAGCGAACTTGGACAGTCTGGCGGGGAGCTGTTTTTT.

J is TRBJ2-3 and V is TRBV18; 10 bases are a match to TRBD2. CDR1 is KGHSH, CDR2 LQKENI, per germline. The CDR3 has 19 residues. V shed 2 bases and J 2 bases; nucleotides not matched to a gene: 13. CDR3 in DNA: TGTGCCAGCTCACCAGTTAGGGGGCGGCTAGCGGGAGTCACAGATACGCAGTATTTT. It translates to CASSPVRGRLAGVTDTQYF.

The V and J genes are TRBV7-8 and TRBJ1-2, with a weak D call TRBD1 (6 bases). The CDR3 extends over 15 amino acids. The V end lost 1 base, the J end lost 7 bases, and 16 bases lay between the germline ends. Germline assignment: CDR1 SGHVS and CDR2 FQNEAQ. The CDR3 DNA reads TGTGCCAGCAGCTTAGAGGTCAGGGGTTCGAGTGGCTACACCTTC. Its translation is CASSLEVRGSSGYTF.

This rearrangement joins TRBV9 to TRBJ2-2; maybe TRBD1 (6 bases). This CDR3 has 16 amino acids. CDR1 is SGDLS and CDR2 is YYNGEE in the germline V gene. V was cut by 4 bases and J by 7 bases, with 20 bases left in between. The DNA for the CDR3 is TGTGCCAGCAGCACCCACGGACAGTTTCAAGTCGGGGAGCTGTTTTTT. Its translation: CASSTHGQFQVGELFF.

V and J are TRBV7-2 and TRBJ1-3; a possible D gene is TRBD1 (5 bases). Looked up from germline, CDR1 is SGHTA and CDR2 is FQGNSA. V was trimmed by 1 base and J by 2 bases, leaving 12 bases between them. This CDR3 has 16 residues. CDR3 residues: CASSLEPGLTGNTIYF. CDR3 sequence (DNA): TGTGCCAGCAGCTTAGAGCCAGGGTTAACTGGAAACACCATATATTTT.

This rearrangement joins TRBV5-1 to TRBJ1-6; D not certain. The germline V and J ends were trimmed by 0 bases and 5 bases, with 6 bases remaining between them. The CDR3 has 14 amino acids. The V gene's germline CDR1 is SGHRS and CDR2 YFSETQ. The CDR3 protein is CASSLATDNSPLHF. Here the CDR3 DNA reads TGCGCCAGCAGCTTGGCTACCGATAATTCACCCCTCCACTTT.

V gene TRBV12-5 combines with J gene TRBJ2-3; perhaps TRBD1 as D (5 bases). Germline V lookup: CDR1 LGHNT, CDR2 FRNRAP. The CDR3 is made up of 15 amino acids. Trimming stripped 1 base from V and 1 base from J, with 9 bases between. Written as DNA, the CDR3 is TGTGCTAGTGGTTTGGGGCAGGGCGGCACAGATACGCAGTATTTT. It codes for CASGLGQGGTDTQYF.

The chain recombines TRBV6-1 with TRBJ1-3, with no clear D. This CDR3 has 13 amino acids. Trimming pared 4 bases from V and 0 bases from J, leaving 4 bases between. CDR1 and CDR2 from the germline V gene are MNHNS and SASEGT. The CDR3 here is CASSGLSGNTIYF. The CDR3 DNA sequence: TGTGCCAGCAGTGGCCTCTCTGGAAACACCATATATTTT.